Many counts were recorded for the clone carrying this T cell receptor beta chain. Its antigen is unknown. The data stem from a study of T cell repertoires in cytomegalovirus infection. Turning to the study itself: HLA-B-restricted CMV epitopes that are well studied, plus recently identified HLA-C-restricted ones, were used by the study. Indications came from public TCR beta signatures; they pointed to CMV infection and to a matching HLA type.

Study-wide results and limits: The ex vivo response was dominated by HLA-C-restricted CMV-specific TCR beta clonotypes. Summed frequency of public TCR beta families distinguished CMV carriers with the relevant HLA.

Trimming removed 2 bases from V and 4 bases from J, with 20 bases in between. The CDR3 length is 17 residues. The germline V gene encodes CDR1 MNHEY and CDR2 SVGAGI. TCRdb independently ran MiXCR on the reads; one entry per CDR3 protein. Here the sample spans about 830,000 distinct CDR3 sequences, around a third being singletons. The sample here was cultured CD8+ T cells from PBMCs, taken from culture after CMV antigen stimulation. The chain joins TRBV6-5 to TRBJ1-2, with D possibly matching TRBD1 (6 bases). The TCR comes from a human donor in good health (CMV status not recorded). Some clones in this sample may be carry-over from other donors' samples. The CDR3 spells CASSYNGQTIQIYGYTF. The DNA of the CDR3 is TGTGCCAGCAGTTACAACGGACAGACGATCCAAATCTATGGCTACACCTTC.